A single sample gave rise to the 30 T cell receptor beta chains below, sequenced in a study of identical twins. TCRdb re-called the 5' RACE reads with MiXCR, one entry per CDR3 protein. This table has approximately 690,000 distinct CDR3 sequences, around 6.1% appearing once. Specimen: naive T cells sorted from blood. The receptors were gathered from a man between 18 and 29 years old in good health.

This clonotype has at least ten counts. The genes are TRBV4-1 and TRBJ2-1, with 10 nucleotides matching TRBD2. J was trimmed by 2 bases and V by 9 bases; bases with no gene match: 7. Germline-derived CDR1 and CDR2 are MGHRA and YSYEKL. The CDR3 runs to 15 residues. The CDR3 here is CARENSGRTYNEQFF. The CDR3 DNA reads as TGCGCCAGGGAGAATAGCGGGAGGACCTACAATGAGCAGTTCTTC.

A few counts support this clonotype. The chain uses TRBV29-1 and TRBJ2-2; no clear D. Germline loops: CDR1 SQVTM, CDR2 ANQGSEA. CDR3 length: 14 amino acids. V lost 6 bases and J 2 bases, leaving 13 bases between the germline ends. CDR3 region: CSVRGQDNTGELFF. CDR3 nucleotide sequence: TGCAGCGTCCGTGGTCAGGATAACACCGGGGAGCTGTTTTTT.

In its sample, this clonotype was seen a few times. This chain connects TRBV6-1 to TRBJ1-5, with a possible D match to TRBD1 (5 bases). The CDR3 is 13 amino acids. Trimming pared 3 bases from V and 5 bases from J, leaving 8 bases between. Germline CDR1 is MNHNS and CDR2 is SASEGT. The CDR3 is CASSDRADQPQHF. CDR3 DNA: TGTGCCAGCAGTGACAGGGCGGATCAGCCCCAGCATTTT.

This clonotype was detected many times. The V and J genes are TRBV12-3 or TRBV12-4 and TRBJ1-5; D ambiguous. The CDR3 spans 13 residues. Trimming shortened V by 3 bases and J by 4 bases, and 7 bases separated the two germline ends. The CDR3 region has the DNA TGTGCCAGCAGTTTGAGTGATAATCAGCCCCAGCATTTT. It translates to CASSLSDNQPQHF.

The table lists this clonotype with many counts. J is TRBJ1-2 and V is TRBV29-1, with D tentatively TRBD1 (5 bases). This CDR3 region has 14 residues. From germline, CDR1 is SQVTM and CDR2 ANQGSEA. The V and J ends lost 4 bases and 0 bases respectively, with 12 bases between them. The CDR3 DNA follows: TGCAGCGTTGGCGAGGGGTTGGCTAACTATGGCTACACCTTC. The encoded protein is CSVGEGLANYGYTF.

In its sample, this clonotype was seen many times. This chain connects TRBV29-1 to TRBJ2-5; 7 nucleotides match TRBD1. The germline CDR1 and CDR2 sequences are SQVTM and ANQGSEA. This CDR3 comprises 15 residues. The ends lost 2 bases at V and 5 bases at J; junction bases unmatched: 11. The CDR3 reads CSVERKGAEGETQYF. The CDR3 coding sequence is TGCAGCGTTGAACGGAAGGGGGCAGAGGGTGAGACCCAGTACTTC.

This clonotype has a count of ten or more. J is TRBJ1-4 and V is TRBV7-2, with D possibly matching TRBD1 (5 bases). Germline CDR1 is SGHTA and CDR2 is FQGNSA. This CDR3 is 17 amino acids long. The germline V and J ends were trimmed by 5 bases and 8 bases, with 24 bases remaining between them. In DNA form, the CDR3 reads TGTGCCAGCAGCCGAAGGCCCGGGGCCAGAGACTTCGAAAAACTGTTTTTT. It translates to CASSRRPGARDFEKLFF.

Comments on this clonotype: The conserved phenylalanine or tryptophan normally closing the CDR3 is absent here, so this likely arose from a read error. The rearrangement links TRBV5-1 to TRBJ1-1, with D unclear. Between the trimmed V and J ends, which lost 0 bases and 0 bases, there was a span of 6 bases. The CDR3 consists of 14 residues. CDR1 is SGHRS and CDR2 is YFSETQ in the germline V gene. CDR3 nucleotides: TGCGCCAGCAGCTTGGGTATAATGAACACTGAAGCTTTCGTT. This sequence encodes CASSLGIMNTEAFV.

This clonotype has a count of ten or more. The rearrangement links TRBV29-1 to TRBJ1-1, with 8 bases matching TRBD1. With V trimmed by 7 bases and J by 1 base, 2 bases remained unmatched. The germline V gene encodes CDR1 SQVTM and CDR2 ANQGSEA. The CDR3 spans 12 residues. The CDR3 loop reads CSAGQGNTEAFF. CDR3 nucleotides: TGCAGCGCCGGACAGGGGAACACTGAAGCTTTCTTT. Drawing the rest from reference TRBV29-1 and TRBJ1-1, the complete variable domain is SAVISQKPSRDICQRGTSLTIQCQVDSQVTMMFWYRQQPGQSLTLIATANQGSEATYESGFVIDKFPISRPNLTFSTLTVSNMSPEDSSIYLCSAGQGNTEAFFGQGTRLTVV.

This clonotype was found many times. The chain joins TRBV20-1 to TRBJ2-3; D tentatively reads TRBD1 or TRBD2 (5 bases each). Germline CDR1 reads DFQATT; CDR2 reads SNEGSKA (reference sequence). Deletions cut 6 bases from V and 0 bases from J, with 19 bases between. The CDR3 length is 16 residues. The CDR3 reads CSAIRPWGSSTDTQYF. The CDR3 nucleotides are TGCAGTGCCATCCGGCCCTGGGGGTCGAGCACAGATACGCAGTATTTT.

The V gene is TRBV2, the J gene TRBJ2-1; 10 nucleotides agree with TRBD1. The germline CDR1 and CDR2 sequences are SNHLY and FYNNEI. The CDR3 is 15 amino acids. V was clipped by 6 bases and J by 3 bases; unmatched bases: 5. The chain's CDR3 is CASRDRTGGYNEQFF. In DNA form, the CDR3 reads TGTGCCAGCAGAGATCGGACAGGGGGCTACAATGAGCAGTTCTTC.

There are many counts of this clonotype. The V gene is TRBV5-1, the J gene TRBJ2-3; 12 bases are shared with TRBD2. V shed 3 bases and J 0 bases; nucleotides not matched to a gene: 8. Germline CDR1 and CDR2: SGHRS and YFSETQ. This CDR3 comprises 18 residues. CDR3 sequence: CASSSGTSGSLSTDTQYF. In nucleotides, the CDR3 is TGCGCCAGCAGCTCGGGGACTAGCGGGTCACTTAGCACAGATACGCAGTATTTT.

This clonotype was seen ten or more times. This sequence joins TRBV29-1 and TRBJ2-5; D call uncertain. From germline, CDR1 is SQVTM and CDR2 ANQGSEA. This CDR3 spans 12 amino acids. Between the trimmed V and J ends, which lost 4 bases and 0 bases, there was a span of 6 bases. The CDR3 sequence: CSVGYYQETQYF. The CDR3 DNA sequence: TGCAGCGTTGGGTACTACCAAGAGACCCAGTACTTC.

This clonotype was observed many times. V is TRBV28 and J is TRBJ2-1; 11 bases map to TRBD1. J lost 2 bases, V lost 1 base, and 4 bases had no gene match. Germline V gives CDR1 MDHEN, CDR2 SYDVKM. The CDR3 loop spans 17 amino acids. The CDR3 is CASSLLRTGGTYNEQFF. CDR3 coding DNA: TGTGCCAGCAGTTTATTACGGACAGGGGGCACCTACAATGAGCAGTTCTTC.

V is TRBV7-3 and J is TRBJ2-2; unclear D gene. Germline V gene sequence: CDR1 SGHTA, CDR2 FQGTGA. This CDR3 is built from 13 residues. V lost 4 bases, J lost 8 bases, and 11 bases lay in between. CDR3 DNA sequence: TGTGCCAGCAGCTCGCTGGGCGTGGGGGAGCTGTTTTTT. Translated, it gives CASSSLGVGELFF.

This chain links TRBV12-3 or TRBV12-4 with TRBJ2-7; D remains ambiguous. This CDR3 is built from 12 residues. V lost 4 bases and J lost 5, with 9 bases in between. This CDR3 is CASSSGRDEQYF. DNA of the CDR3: TGTGCCAGCAGTTCCGGGCGTGACGAGCAGTACTTC.

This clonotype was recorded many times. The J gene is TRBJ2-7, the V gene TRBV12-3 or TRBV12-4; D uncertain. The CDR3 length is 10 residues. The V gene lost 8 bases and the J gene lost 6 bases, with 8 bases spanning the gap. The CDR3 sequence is CASPPAEQYV. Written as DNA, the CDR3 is TGTGCCAGCCCCCCGGCCGAGCAGTACGTC.

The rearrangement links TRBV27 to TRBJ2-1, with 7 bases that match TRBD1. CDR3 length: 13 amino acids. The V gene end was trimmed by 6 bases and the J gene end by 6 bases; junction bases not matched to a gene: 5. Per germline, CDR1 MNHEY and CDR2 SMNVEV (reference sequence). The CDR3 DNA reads TGTGCCAGCAGGCAGGGGACAGCCAATGAGCAGTTCTTC. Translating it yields CASRQGTANEQFF.

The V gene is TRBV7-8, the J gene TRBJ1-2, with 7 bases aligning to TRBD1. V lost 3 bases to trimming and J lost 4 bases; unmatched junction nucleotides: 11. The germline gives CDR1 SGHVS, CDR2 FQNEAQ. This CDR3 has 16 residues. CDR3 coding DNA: TGTGCCAGCAGCTTGGAGGGGGCCCCAAGCGGCTATGGCTACACCTTC. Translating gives CASSLEGAPSGYGYTF.

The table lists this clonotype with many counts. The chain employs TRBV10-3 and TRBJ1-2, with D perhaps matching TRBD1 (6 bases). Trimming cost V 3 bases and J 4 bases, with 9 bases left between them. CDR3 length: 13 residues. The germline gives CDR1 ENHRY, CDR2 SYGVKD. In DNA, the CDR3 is TGTGCCATCAGTGATAGGGGGGCCTATGGCTACACCTTC. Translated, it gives CAISDRGAYGYTF.

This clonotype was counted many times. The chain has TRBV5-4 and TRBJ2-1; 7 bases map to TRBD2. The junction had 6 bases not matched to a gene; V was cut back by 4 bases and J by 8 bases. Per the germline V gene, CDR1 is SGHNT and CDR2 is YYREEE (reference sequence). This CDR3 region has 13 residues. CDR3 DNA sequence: TGTGCCAGCAGCAAAGCGGGGACCTATGAGCAGTTCTTC. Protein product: CASSKAGTYEQFF.

CDR3 DNA sequence: TGTGCCAGCAGCCCCTTTGTGGAGCCCTCCTACAATGAGCAGTTCTTC. Encoded protein: CASSPFVEPSYNEQFF. The V gene is TRBV6-1, the J gene TRBJ2-1; unclear D gene. This CDR3 has 16 amino acids. V was trimmed by 6 bases and J by 0 bases, leaving 15 bases between them. CDR1 is MNHNS and CDR2 is SASEGT in the germline V gene.

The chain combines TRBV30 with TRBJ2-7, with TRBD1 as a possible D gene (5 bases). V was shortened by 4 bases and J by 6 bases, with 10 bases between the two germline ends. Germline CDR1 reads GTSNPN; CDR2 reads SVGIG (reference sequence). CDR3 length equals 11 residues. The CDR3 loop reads CAWTKGPEQYF. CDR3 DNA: TGTGCCTGGACAAAGGGGCCCGAGCAGTACTTC.

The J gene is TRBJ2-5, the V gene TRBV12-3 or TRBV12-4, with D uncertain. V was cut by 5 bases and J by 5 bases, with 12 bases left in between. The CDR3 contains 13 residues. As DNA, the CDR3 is TGTGCCAGCAGTCCCCGTGGGGTGGAGACCCAGTACTTC. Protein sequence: CASSPRGVETQYF.

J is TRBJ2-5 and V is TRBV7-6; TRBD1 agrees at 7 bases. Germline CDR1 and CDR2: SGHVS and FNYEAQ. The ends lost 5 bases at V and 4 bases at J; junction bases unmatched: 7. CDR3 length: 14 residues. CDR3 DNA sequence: TGTGCCAGCAGCGCGTCAGGGGGATCAGAGACCCAGTACTTC. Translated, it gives CASSASGGSETQYF.

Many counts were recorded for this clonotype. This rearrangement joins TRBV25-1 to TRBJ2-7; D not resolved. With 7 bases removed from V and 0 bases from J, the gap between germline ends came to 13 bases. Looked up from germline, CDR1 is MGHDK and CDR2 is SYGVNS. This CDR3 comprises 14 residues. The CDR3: CASTGFKGSYEQYF. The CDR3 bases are TGTGCCAGCACCGGGTTCAAGGGCTCCTACGAGCAGTACTTC.

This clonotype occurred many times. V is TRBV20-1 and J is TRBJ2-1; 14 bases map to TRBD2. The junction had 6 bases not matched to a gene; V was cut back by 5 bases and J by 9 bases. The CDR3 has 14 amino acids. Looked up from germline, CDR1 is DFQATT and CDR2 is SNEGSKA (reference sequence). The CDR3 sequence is CSAGGLAGAGEQFF. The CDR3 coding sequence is TGCAGTGCTGGGGGACTAGCGGGAGCGGGTGAGCAGTTCTTC.

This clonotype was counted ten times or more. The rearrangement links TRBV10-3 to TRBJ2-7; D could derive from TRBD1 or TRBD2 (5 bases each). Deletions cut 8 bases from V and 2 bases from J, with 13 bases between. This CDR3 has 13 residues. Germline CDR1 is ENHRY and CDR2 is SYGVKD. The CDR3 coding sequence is TGTGCCATCGGGGACGGGTTGACCTACGAGCAGTACTTC. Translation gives CAIGDGLTYEQYF.

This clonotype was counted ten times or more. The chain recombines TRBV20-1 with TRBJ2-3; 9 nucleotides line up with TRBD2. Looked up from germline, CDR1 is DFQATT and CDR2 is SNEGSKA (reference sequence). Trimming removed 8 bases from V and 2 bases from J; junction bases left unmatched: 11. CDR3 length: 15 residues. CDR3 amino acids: CSNVIAGESTDTQYF. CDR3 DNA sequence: TGCAGTAATGTTATAGCGGGAGAATCCACAGATACGCAGTATTTT.

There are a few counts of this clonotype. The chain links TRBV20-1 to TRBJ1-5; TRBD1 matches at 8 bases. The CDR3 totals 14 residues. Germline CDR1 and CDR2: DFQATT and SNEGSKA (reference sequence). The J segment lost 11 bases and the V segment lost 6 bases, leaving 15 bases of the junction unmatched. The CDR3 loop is CSAAVGQVELSQHF. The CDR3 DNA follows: TGCAGTGCCGCCGTGGGACAGGTCGAGTTGTCCCAGCATTTT.